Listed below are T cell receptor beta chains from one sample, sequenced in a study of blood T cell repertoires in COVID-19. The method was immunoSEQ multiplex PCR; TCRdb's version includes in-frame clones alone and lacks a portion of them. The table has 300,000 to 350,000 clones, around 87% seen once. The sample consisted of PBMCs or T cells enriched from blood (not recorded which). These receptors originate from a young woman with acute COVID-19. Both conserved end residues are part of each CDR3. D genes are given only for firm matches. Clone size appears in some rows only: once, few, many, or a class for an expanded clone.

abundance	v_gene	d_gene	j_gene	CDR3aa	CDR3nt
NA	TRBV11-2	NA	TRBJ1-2	CASSLDRGGNYGYTF	TGTGCCAGCAGCTTAGATCGGGGGGGAAACTATGGCTACACCTTC
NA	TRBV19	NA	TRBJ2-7	CASSIGQGIYEQYF	TGTGCCAGTAGTATTGGCCAGGGTATCTACGAGCAGTACTTC
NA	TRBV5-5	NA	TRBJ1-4	CASSFQGANEKLFF	TGTGCCAGCAGCTTTCAAGGGGCTAATGAAAAACTGTTTTTT
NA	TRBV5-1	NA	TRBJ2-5	CASSRADPYQETQYF	TGCGCCAGCAGTAGAGCGGATCCTTACCAAGAGACCCAGTACTTC
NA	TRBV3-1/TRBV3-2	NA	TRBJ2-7	CASSLLASSYEQYF	TGTGCCAGCAGCCTTCTGGCCAGCTCCTACGAGCAGTACTTC
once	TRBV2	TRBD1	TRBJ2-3	CASSPRTGEDTDTQYF	TGTGCCAGCAGTCCCAGGACAGGGGAGGACACAGATACGCAGTATTTT
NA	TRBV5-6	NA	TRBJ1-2	CASSLGRSYYGYTF	TGTGCCAGCAGCTTGGGCAGGTCATACTATGGCTACACCTTC
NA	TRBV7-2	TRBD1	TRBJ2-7	CASSATGGRSYEQYF	TGTGCCAGCAGCGCGACAGGGGGACGCTCCTACGAGCAGTACTTC
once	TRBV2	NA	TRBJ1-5	CASSVRGVYSNQPQHF	TGTGCCAGCAGTGTTCGGGGGGTGTATAGCAATCAGCCCCAGCATTTT
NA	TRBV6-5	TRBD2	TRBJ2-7	CASSRLAESYEQYF	TGTGCCAGCAGTCGACTAGCGGAGTCCTACGAGCAGTACTTC
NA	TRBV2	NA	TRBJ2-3	CASSEGRGDTQYF	TGTGCCAGCAGTGAAGGGAGAGGAGATACGCAGTATTTT
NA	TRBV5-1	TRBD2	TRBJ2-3	CASSQTLAGGNTQYF	TGCGCCAGCAGCCAAACACTAGCGGGAGGGAATACGCAGTATTTT
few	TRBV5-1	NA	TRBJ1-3	CASSPSGNTIYF	TGCGCCAGCAGCCCATCTGGAAACACCATATATTTT
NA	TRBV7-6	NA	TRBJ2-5	CASSAEEGGVQETQYF	TGTGCCAGCAGCGCCGAGGAGGGCGGGGTACAAGAGACCCAGTACTTC
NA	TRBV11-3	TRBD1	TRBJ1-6	CASSRGQGNSPLHF	TGTGCCAGCAGCCGGGGACAGGGGAATTCACCCCTCCACTTT
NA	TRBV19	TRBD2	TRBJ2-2	CASSIVGRGAGELFF	TGTGCCAGTAGTATAGTTGGGAGGGGAGCCGGGGAGCTGTTTTTT
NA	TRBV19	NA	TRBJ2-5	CASSTPGLKETQYF	TGTGCCAGTAGCACTCCGGGGTTAAAAGAGACCCAGTACTTC
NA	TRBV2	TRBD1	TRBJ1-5	CASGQGLNQPQHF	TGTGCCAGCGGACAGGGACTCAATCAGCCCCAGCATTTT
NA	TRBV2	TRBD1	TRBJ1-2	CASRLDRGSGYTF	TGTGCCAGCAGATTGGACAGGGGGAGCGGCTACACCTTC
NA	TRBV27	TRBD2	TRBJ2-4	CASSSGTSGRNIQYF	TGTGCCAGCAGTTCCGGGACTAGTGGCAGAAACATTCAGTACTTC
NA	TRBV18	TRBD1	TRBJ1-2	CASSPNAGQGLNYGYTF	TGTGCCAGCTCACCTAACGCGGGACAGGGATTGAACTATGGCTACACCTTC
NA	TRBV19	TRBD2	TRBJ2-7	CASAGLAVRKAGEQYF	TGTGCCAGTGCGGGACTAGCGGTCCGAAAAGCGGGGGAGCAGTACTTC
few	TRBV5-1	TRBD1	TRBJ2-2	CASRPTTGAPGELFF	TGCGCCAGCAGGCCTACTACAGGGGCTCCCGGGGAGCTGTTTTTT
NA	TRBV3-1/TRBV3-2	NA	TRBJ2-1	CASSRLVNEQFF	TGTGCCAGCAGTCGACTAGTGAATGAGCAGTTCTTC
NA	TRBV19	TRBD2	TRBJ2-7	CASSPSLAGPYEQYF	TGTGCCAGTAGTCCTTCACTAGCGGGTCCCTACGAGCAGTACTTC
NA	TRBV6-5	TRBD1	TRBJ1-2	CASSGTGLGGYTF	TGTGCCAGCAGCGGGACAGGACTTGGTGGCTACACCTTC